A selection of T cell receptor beta chains follows, all from one sample in a study of ipilimumab plus nivolumab after autologous stem cell transplantation. Sequencing used immunoSEQ multiplex PCR; TCRdb keeps in-frame clones, though not all of them. The sample has 10,000 to 15,000 clones; around four fifths are singletons. The material was PBMCs, obtained in a trial of ipilimumab plus nivolumab as post-transplant consolidation. These receptors were obtained from a male donor with diffuse large B-cell lymphoma. Both conserved end residues are part of each CDR3. Fields, in order: J gene, clone size, D gene, V gene, CDR3 protein, CDR3 DNA. A D gene is named only where the DNA matches it firmly. Size is omitted from some rows. Given values are once, few, many or a class for expanded clones.

TRBJ2-7,NA,NA,TRBV6-5,CASSVRFHYEQYF,TGTGCCAGCAGTGTCAGGTTTCACTACGAGCAGTACTTC
TRBJ2-1,NA,TRBD1,TRBV19,CASSTGQGNYNEQFF,TGTGCCAGTAGTACGGGACAGGGGAACTACAATGAGCAGTTCTTC
TRBJ1-3,NA,NA,TRBV7-2,CASSLARGSYSGNTIYF,TGTGCCAGCAGCTTAGCGCGCGGCAGCTACTCTGGAAACACCATATATTTT
TRBJ1-1,NA,TRBD1,TRBV6-1,CASKVGQAVNTEAFF,TGTGCCAGCAAAGTCGGACAGGCTGTGAACACTGAAGCTTTCTTT
TRBJ2-7,NA,TRBD2,TRBV29-1,CSVEFGLAASYEQYF,TGCAGCGTTGAATTCGGACTAGCGGCTTCCTACGAGCAGTACTTC
TRBJ2-1,NA,TRBD1,TRBV7-2,CASSLVGTGGYYNEQFF,TGTGCCAGCAGCTTGGTAGGGACAGGGGGCTACTACAATGAGCAGTTCTTC
TRBJ1-1,medium-sized,NA,TRBV29-1,CSVSPTNTEAFF,TGCAGCGTCTCCCCCACTAACACTGAAGCTTTCTTT
TRBJ1-1,NA,NA,TRBV4-3,CASSQELVSQATEAFF,TGCGCCAGCAGCCAAGAATTGGTCTCCCAGGCGACTGAAGCTTTCTTT
TRBJ1-5,NA,NA,TRBV19,CASSIRVDQPQHF,TGTGCCAGTAGTATTAGGGTCGATCAGCCCCAGCATTTT
TRBJ2-7,NA,TRBD1,TRBV5-4,CASSLSSRDRPYEQYF,TGTGCCAGCAGTTTATCTTCCCGGGACAGGCCCTACGAGCAGTACTTC
TRBJ2-3,NA,NA,TRBV6-5,CASSYGGSTDTQYF,TGTGCCAGCAGTTACGGGGGGAGCACAGATACGCAGTATTTT
TRBJ2-5,NA,NA,TRBV19,CASSRGWETGTQYF,TGTGCCAGTAGTAGAGGGTGGGAAACGGGGACCCAGTACTTC
TRBJ1-5,NA,TRBD1,TRBV5-8,CASSSGSTGVNQPQHF,TGTGCCAGCAGCTCGGGGAGCACAGGGGTGAATCAGCCCCAGCATTTT
TRBJ2-7,few,NA,TRBV7-2,CASSFYRNYEQYF,TGTGCCAGCAGCTTCTACAGAAACTACGAGCAGTACTTC
TRBJ2-1,once,NA,TRBV19,CASSLQADSSYNEQFF,TGTGCCAGTAGTTTACAGGCGGATAGCTCCTACAATGAGCAGTTCTTC
TRBJ2-5,NA,TRBD1,TRBV7-2,CASSSPDRTEETQYF,TGTGCCAGCAGCTCGCCGGACAGGACGGAAGAGACCCAGTACTTC
TRBJ1-2,few,TRBD1,TRBV6-5,CASSYSGQGVGYGYTF,TGTGCCAGCAGTTACTCTGGACAGGGGGTTGGCTATGGCTACACCTTC
TRBJ2-1,medium-sized,NA,TRBV5-5,CASSPGTEQFF,TGTGCCAGCAGCCCAGGTACAGAGCAGTTCTTC
TRBJ1-6,once,TRBD1,TRBV27,CASRQMGQSDSPLHF,TGTGCCAGCAGACAAATGGGACAGTCCGATTCACCCCTCCACTTT
TRBJ1-5,few,NA,TRBV5-1,CASSLDTRNQPQHF,TGCGCCAGCAGCTTGGACACCCGCAATCAGCCCCAGCATTTT
TRBJ1-1,NA,TRBD1,TRBV7-2,CASSRTGQNTEAFF,TGTGCCAGCAGCAGGACAGGGCAGAACACTGAAGCTTTCTTT
TRBJ2-2,NA,NA,TRBV30,CAWAQIAGWTGELFF,TGTGCCTGGGCCCAGATAGCCGGCTGGACCGGGGAGCTGTTTTTT
TRBJ1-6,NA,TRBD1,TRBV2,CASRAGQGAGSPLHF,TGTGCCAGCAGGGCGGGACAGGGGGCTGGATCACCCCTCCACTTT
TRBJ1-5,few,NA,TRBV2,CASRWGDQPQHF,TGTGCCAGCAGGTGGGGCGATCAGCCCCAGCATTTT
TRBJ1-5,NA,NA,TRBV6-1,CASSVGRDINQPQHF,TGTGCCAGCAGTGTGGGTCGGGACATCAATCAGCCCCAGCATTTT
TRBJ2-3,NA,NA,TRBV7-7,CASSLGEADTQYF,TGTGCCAGCAGCTTAGGCGAGGCAGATACGCAGTATTTT
TRBJ2-5,NA,TRBD1,TRBV25-1,CASSESNRGYQETQYF,TGTGCCAGCAGTGAATCTAACAGGGGGTACCAAGAGACCCAGTACTTC
TRBJ2-5,NA,NA,TRBV7-9,CASSLPGGETQYF,TGTGCCAGCTCCCTGCCGGGCGGGGAGACCCAGTACTTC
TRBJ1-1,few,NA,TRBV6-5,CASSSTVMNTEAFF,TGTGCCAGCAGCTCAACAGTAATGAACACTGAAGCTTTCTTT
TRBJ2-2,few,TRBD2,TRBV11-2,CASSLTAGDTGELFF,TGTGCCAGCAGCTTAACGGCGGGGGACACCGGGGAGCTGTTTTTT
TRBJ2-7,few,TRBD1,TRBV5-1,CASSLGTGISRDEQYF,TGCGCCAGCAGCCTGGGGACAGGGATAAGTCGGGACGAGCAGTACTTC
TRBJ2-7,once,TRBD2,TRBV6-1,CASSPPGGQKQYF,TGTGCCAGCAGCCCCCCGGGGGGGCAAAAGCAGTACTTC
TRBJ2-7,NA,TRBD2,TRBV7-8,CASSLLTLTGLATYEQYF,TGTGCCAGCAGCTTATTAACTCTGACGGGACTAGCAACCTACGAGCAGTACTTC
TRBJ1-1,NA,NA,TRBV7-9,CASSLAMINTEAFF,TGTGCCAGCAGCTTAGCCATGATAAACACTGAAGCTTTCTTT
TRBJ2-2,medium-sized,NA,TRBV9,CASSGNTGELFF,TGTGCCAGCTCCGGGAACACCGGGGAGCTGTTTTTT
TRBJ1-4,NA,TRBD1,TRBV6-6,CASSQTGVANEKLFF,TGTGCCAGCAGCCAAACAGGGGTAGCTAATGAAAAACTGTTTTTT
TRBJ2-2,NA,NA,TRBV7-3,CASSSSRGTGELFF,TGTGCCAGCAGCTCGTCCCGGGGTACCGGGGAGCTGTTTTTT
TRBJ2-7,NA,NA,TRBV14,CASSQESGFEQYF,TGTGCCAGCAGCCAAGAGTCAGGCTTCGAGCAGTACTTC
TRBJ2-1,NA,TRBD1,TRBV19,CASSIQRQGNEQFF,TGTGCCAGTAGTATTCAGCGACAGGGGAATGAGCAGTTCTTC
TRBJ1-2,NA,NA,TRBV15,CATSRDREGTGYTF,TGTGCCACCAGCAGAGATCGGGAGGGTACTGGCTACACCTTC
TRBJ2-3,few,TRBD2,TRBV4-3,CASSPGLAGGPADTQYF,TGCGCCAGCAGCCCGGGACTAGCGGGGGGGCCGGCAGATACGCAGTATTTT
TRBJ2-7,once,NA,TRBV6-5,CASSPNSYEQYF,TGCGCCAGCAGTCCCAACTCCTACGAGCAGTACTTC